This TCR beta chain emerged from a study of identical twins. General study results and limits: Monozygotic twins shared more out-of-frame TCR alpha than recombination models predicted.

TCRdb independently ran MiXCR on the 5' RACE reads; one entry per CDR3 protein. The table records around 480,000 distinct CDR3 sequences, 14% of them present only once. In regard to this clonotype: Its specificity is not known.

The CDR3 covers 15 residues. The germline CDR1 and CDR2 sequences are DFQATT and SNEGSKA (reference sequence). Trimming left V 6 bases short and J 1 base short, with 16 bases between. This sample also belongs to another study, concerning yellow fever vaccine responses in identical twins. As that study records: Twins reportedly mounted vaccine T cell responses that seemed partly convergent, partly personalized.

The sequence was collected from a woman aged 18-30 years in good health. Sequenced: CD4+ T cells sorted from blood. V and J are TRBV20-1 and TRBJ1-5; unclear D gene. The CDR3 DNA is TGCAGTGCCTCGGTTGTAAGGCGAAGCAATCAGCCCCAGCATTTT. It yields the protein CSASVVRRSNQPQHF.